This is a list of T cell receptor beta chains from one sample in a study of metastatic and nonmetastatic thyroid tumors. MiXCR was used by TCRdb to re-call the PCR reads. Of about 23,000 clones listed, approximately 20% are singletons. Sequencing used blood. The receptors were gathered from a female donor with papillary thyroid cancer or a benign thyroid nodule (not recorded which). Some clones in this sample may be carry-over from other donors' samples. The CDR3 runs from the conserved cysteine through the conserved F or W. The D gene is left open where the match is weak. Some rows mark clone size as missing; the rest say once, few, many or name a class of expanded clone.

.	TRBJ2-6	TRBV5-1	.	TGCACCAGCAGCTTTTCTGGGGCCAACGTCCTTACTTTC	CTSSFSGANVLTF
.	TRBJ2-7	TRBV11-2	.	TGTGCCAGCAGCTTAGGGGGGGATTACGAGCAGTACTTC	CASSLGGDYEQYF
.	TRBJ1-2	TRBV13	many	TGTGCCAGCAGCCCCCAGGAATGGACTAACTATGGCTACACCTTC	CASSPQEWTNYGYTF
.	TRBJ2-2	TRBV27	many	TGTGCCAGCAGTTCTCTCCCCACCGGGGAGCTGTTTTTT	CASSSLPTGELFF
.	TRBJ2-1	TRBV6-2/TRBV6-3	many	TGTGCCAGCAGTTACTCCGAGTACAATGAGCAGTTCTTC	CASSYSEYNEQFF
.	TRBJ2-3	TRBV6-1	few	TGTGCCAGCAGTGAAGCGCGAGGGGGATCCACAGATACGCAGTATTTT	CASSEARGGSTDTQYF
.	TRBJ2-5	TRBV14	many	TGTGCCAGCAGCCCGGGTGGGATGGAGACCCAGTACTTC	CASSPGGMETQYF
.	TRBJ1-3	TRBV4-3	many	TGCGCCAGCAGCCAAGACCCGGGTACTGGAAACACCATATATTTT	CASSQDPGTGNTIYF
.	TRBJ2-2	TRBV15	few	TGTGCCACCAGCAGAGAGTGGCAGATTACCGGGGAGCTGTTTTTT	CATSREWQITGELFF
TRBD2	TRBJ2-3	TRBV10-3	.	TGTGCCATCAGTGGGACTAGTGGATCAGATACGCAGTATTTT	CAISGTSGSDTQYF
TRBD1	TRBJ1-5	TRBV12-3/TRBV12-4	large	TGTGCCAGCAGTTTAGCTGAGACAGGGTTGAAGCCCCAGCATTTT	CASSLAETGLKPQHF
.	TRBJ2-1	TRBV6-2/TRBV6-3	many	TGTGCCAGCAGTTACTGGGGCCTAGGCAATGAGCAGTTCTTC	CASSYWGLGNEQFF
TRBD2	TRBJ2-5	TRBV28	.	TGTGCCAGCAGTTCTCTCCCGGGACTAGCGGGAACTTGCCAAGAGACCCAGTACTTC	CASSSLPGLAGTCQETQYF
.	TRBJ1-3	TRBV4-3	many	TGCGCCAGCAGCCAAAATTCTGGAAACACCATATATTTT	CASSQNSGNTIYF
TRBD2	TRBJ2-5	TRBV20-1	many	TGCAGTGCTAGAGGAGCGGGAGCGGGGCAAGAGACCCAGTACTTC	CSARGAGAGQETQYF
.	TRBJ2-3	TRBV9	many	TGTGCCAGCAGTACAGACACAGATACGCAGTATTTT	CASSTDTDTQYF
.	TRBJ2-7	TRBV5-4	.	TGTGCCAGCAGCTCCACGGATCGGTCTATCGTCACCTACGAGCAGTACTTC	CASSSTDRSIVTYEQYF
.	TRBJ2-1	TRBV11-2	many	TGTGCCAGCAGCGTCCGGGACATGGCCCACAATGAGCAGTTCTTC	CASSVRDMAHNEQFF
.	TRBJ1-5	TRBV4-1	.	TGCGCCAGCAGCCACCCCCGGGAACGGAATGTCAGGGATCAGCCCCAGCATTTT	CASSHPRERNVRDQPQHF